Listed below are T cell receptor beta chains from one sample, sequenced in a study of lymphopenia after photon versus proton radiotherapy. The table came from immunoSEQ multiplex PCR; TCRdb's copy has only in-frame clones and leaves some out. The data hold approximately 66,000 clones, with approximately 84% observed a single time. This specimen consisted of peripheral blood, obtained from a patient treated with photon-based radiotherapy. Receptors originate from a man in his forties with gastric cancer. The CDR3 runs from the conserved cysteine through the conserved F or W. A D gene is named only where the DNA matches it firmly. The size entry is marked missing in some rows and otherwise reads once, few, many or a size class.

>-|-|TRBJ1-6|TRBV7-6
TGTGCCAGCAGCTTAGGGGGACCCTCGGACGGTTCACCCCTCCACTTT
CASSLGGPSDGSPLHF
>-|few|TRBJ1-2|TRBV16
TGTGCCAGCAGCCTTACAGGTACCTATGGCTACACCTTC
CASSLTGTYGYTF
>TRBD1|-|TRBJ1-5|TRBV19
TGTGCCAGTAGTACGGGACAGCACCCTAATCAGCCCCAGCATTTT
CASSTGQHPNQPQHF
>TRBD1|-|TRBJ1-1|TRBV30
TGTGCCTGGAGTTCCGGGACAGGGGTATTCACTGAAGCTTTCTTT
CAWSSGTGVFTEAFF
>TRBD1|-|TRBJ1-1|TRBV6-5
TGTGCCAGCAGTTCCAGGACAGGGGAGGGTACTGAAGCTTTCTTT
CASSSRTGEGTEAFF
>-|-|TRBJ2-6|TRBV9
TGTGCCAGCAGCGTCCTGAGCGGGGCCAACGTCCTGACTTTC
CASSVLSGANVLTF
>TRBD2|-|TRBJ2-5|TRBV18
TGTGCCAGCTCACCCATAGCGGGGGCCGCGCCCCAAGAGACCCAGTACTTC
CASSPIAGAAPQETQYF
>-|-|TRBJ1-1|TRBV7-9
TGTGCCAGCAGTATAACTCTGGATGAAGCTTTCTTT
CASSITLDEAFF
>TRBD2|-|TRBJ2-3|TRBV2
TGTGCCAGCAGCGGACTAGCGGGGGGGGCAGATACGCAGTATTTT
CASSGLAGGADTQYF
>-|-|TRBJ2-7|TRBV10-3
TGTGCCATCAGTGAGTCGCTGGGGCGCAATGTCGAGCAGTACTTC
CAISESLGRNVEQYF
>TRBD1|-|TRBJ2-7|TRBV30
TGTGCCTGGAGCCCAGGTTTGCTCGTACAGGGGGCCTACGAGCAGTACTTC
CAWSPGLLVQGAYEQYF
>TRBD1|-|TRBJ1-2|TRBV25-1
TGTGCCAGCAGTGAAGGTGACAGGGGCTATGGCTACACCTTC
CASSEGDRGYGYTF
>TRBD2|-|TRBJ2-2|TRBV9
TGTGCCAGCAGCGTACGGGGGGCGAACACCGGGGAGCTGTTTTTT
CASSVRGANTGELFF
>-|-|TRBJ1-5|TRBV5-8
TGTGCCAGCAGCCCCCTAGACGGTAGCAATCAGCCCCAGCATTTT
CASSPLDGSNQPQHF
>-|-|TRBJ2-7|TRBV5-6
TGTGCCAGCAGCTTCATGGCTAGGGTCTTCGAGCAGTACTTC
CASSFMARVFEQYF
>-|once|TRBJ1-1|TRBV30
TGTGCCTGGAGAATGGTGGACACTGAAGCTTTCTTT
CAWRMVDTEAFF
>TRBD1|-|TRBJ1-1|TRBV7-9
TGTGCCAGCAGCTACCGGGACAGAGGCCTTGAAGCTTTCTTT
CASSYRDRGLEAFF
>-|-|TRBJ1-1|TRBV5-6
TGTGCCAGCAGCCCCCTACAGAGGCCCACCCGAGGGGCTTTCTTT
CASSPLQRPTRGAFF